Sequencing of this TCR beta chain was carried out in a study of T cell responses to AZD1222 COVID-19 vaccine. Study observations and caveats: There were repertoire samples only from the period after the peak T cell response. Spike-specific TCRs gained breadth and depth after people received two AZD1222 doses. Along spike, vaccine-associated CD4 TCRs were found throughout, with dominance at 160-218 and 743-854. At baseline, seropositivity was found in only a handful of AZD1222 recipients.

Data came from immunoSEQ multiplex PCR; TCRdb stores just in-frame clones and leaves some out. The sample shows some 92,000 clones, around 90% of them seen only once. About this clone: Its target is not known.

Germline CDR1 reads SEHNR; CDR2 reads FQNEAQ (reference sequence). Between the trimmed V and J ends, which lost 5 bases and 6 bases, there was a span of 20 bases. The CDR3 length is 16 residues. This specimen was peripheral blood, taken on day 0 of AZD1222 vaccination. The chain joins TRBV7-9 to TRBJ2-4; tentatively, D is TRBD1 or TRBD2 (5 bases each). The origin of this receptor is an adult in good health. CDR3 loop: CASSTGRSGRLNIQYF. The CDR3 nucleotides read TGTGCCAGCAGCACGGGACGCAGTGGGCGGTTAAACATTCAGTACTTC.